The T cell receptor beta chain described here comes from a study of technical replicates of blood from a handful of donors. V trimming: 8 bases; J trimming: 7 bases; junction bases outside the gene matches: 7. This CDR3 has 15 residues. The V gene's germline CDR1 is KGHSH and CDR2 LQKENI. Data came from immunoSEQ multiplex PCR; TCRdb stores just in-frame clones and leaves some out. Of approximately 100,000 clones in the sample, around 96% were seen once. This TCR came from a human donor in good health. This chain connects TRBV18 to TRBJ2-1, with TRBD2 identical over 14 bases. Sequences were obtained from T cells isolated from PBMCs. This CDR3 reads CASRTSGRQGNEQFF. The CDR3 DNA reads TGTGCCAGCCGGACTAGCGGGAGGCAAGGGAATGAGCAGTTCTTC. Using reference TRBV18 and TRBJ2-1 for the parts outside the CDR3, the full variable domain is NAGVMQNPRHLVRRRGQEARLRCSPMKGHSHVYWYRQLPEEGLKFMVYLQKENIIDESGMPKERFSAEFPKEGPSILRIQQVVRGDSAAYFCASRTSGRQGNEQFFGPGTRLTVL.